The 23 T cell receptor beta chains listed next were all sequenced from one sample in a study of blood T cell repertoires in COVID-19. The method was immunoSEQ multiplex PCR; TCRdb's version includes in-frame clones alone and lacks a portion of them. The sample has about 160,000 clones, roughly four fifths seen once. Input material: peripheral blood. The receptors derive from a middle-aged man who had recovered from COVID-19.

The chain's CDR3 is CAISDSIAGYTDTQYF. For the CDR3, the DNA is TGTGCCATCAGTGACTCCATAGCGGGGTACACAGATACGCAGTATTTT. This chain connects TRBV10-3 to TRBJ2-3; 8 nucleotides line up with TRBD2. The CDR3 is 16 residues long. Germline V gene sequence: CDR1 ENHRY, CDR2 SYGVKD. The ends lost 3 bases at V and 2 bases at J; junction bases unmatched: 7.

This CDR3 reads CASSPGFGYTF. CDR3 coding DNA: TGTGCCAGCAGTCCAGGGTTTGGCTACACCTTC. V gene TRBV7-9 combines with J gene TRBJ1-2; possibly TRBD1 for D (5 bases). CDR3 length: 11 amino acids. Germline assignment: CDR1 SEHNR and CDR2 FQNEAQ (reference sequence). With 6 bases removed from V and 7 bases from J, the gap between germline ends came to 9 bases.

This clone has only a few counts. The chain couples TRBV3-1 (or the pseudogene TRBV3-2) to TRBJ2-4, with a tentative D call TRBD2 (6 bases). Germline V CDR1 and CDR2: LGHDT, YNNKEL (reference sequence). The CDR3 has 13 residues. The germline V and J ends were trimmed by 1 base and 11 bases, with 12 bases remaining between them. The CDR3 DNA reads TGTGCCAGCAGCCAAGTGGAGGGAAAGGTTCAGTACTTC. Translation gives CASSQVEGKVQYF.

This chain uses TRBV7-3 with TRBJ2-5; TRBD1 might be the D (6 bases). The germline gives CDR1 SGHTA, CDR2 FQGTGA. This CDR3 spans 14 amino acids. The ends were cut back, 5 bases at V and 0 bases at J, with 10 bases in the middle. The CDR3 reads CASSPRGDQETQYF. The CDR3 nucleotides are TGTGCCAGCAGCCCCAGGGGAGACCAAGAGACCCAGTACTTC.

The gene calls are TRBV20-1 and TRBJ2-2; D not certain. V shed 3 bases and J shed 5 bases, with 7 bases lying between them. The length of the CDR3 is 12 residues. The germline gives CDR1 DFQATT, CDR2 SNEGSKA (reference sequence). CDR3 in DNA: TGCAGTGCTAGTCGAGGTACCGGGGAGCTGTTTTTT. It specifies CSASRGTGELFF.

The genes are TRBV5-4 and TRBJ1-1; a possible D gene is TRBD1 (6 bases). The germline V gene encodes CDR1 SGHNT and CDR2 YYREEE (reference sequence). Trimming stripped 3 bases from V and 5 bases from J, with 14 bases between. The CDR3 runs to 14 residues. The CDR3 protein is CASSSGQSWTEAFF. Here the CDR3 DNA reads TGTGCCAGCAGCTCCGGACAGAGTTGGACTGAAGCTTTCTTT.

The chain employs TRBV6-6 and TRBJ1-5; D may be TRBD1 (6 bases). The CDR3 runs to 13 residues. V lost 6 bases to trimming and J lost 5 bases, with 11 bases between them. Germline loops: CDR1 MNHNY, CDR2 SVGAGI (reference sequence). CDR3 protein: CASRMTGDQPQHF. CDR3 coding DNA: TGTGCCAGCAGGATGACAGGAGATCAGCCCCAGCATTTT.

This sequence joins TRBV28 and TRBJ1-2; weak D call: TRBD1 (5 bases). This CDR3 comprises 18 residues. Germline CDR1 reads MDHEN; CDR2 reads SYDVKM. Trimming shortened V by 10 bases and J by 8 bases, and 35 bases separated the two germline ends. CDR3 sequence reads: CATTLDVWGDVHLGGYTF. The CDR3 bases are TGTGCCACCACCCTAGATGTGTGGGGCGATGTCCACTTGGGGGGCTACACCTTC.

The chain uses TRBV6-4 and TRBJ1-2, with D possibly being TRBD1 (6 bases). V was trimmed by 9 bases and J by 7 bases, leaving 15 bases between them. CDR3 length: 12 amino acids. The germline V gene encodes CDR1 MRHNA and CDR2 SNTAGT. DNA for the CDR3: TGTGCCAGGACTACAGGGTGGCGTGGCTACACCTTC. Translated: CARTTGWRGYTF.

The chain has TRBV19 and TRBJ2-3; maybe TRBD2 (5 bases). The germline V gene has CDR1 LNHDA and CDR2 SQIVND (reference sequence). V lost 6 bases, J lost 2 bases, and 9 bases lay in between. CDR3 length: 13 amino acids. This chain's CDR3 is CASRRGSTDTQYF. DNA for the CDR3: TGTGCCAGTAGACGGGGTTCCACAGATACGCAGTATTTT.

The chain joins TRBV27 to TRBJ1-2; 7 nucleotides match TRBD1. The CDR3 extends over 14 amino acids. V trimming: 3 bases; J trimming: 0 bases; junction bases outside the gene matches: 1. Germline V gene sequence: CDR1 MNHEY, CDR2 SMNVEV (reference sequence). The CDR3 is CASSFGQANYGYTF. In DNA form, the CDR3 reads TGTGCCAGCAGTTTTGGACAGGCTAACTATGGCTACACCTTC.

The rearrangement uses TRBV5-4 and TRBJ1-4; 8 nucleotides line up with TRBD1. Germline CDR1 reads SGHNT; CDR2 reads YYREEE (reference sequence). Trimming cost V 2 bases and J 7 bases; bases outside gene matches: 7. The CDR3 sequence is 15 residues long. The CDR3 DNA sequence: TGTGCCAGCAGCTTAAGGGGACAGGTGCCTGAAAAACTGTTTTTT. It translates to CASSLRGQVPEKLFF.

CDR3 coding DNA: TGTGCCAGCAGTGACGAGGGCACCTACGAGCAGTACTTC. Protein: CASSDEGTYEQYF. V and J are TRBV27 and TRBJ2-7, with D possibly TRBD2 on 5 matching bases. The germline gives CDR1 MNHEY, CDR2 SMNVEV (reference sequence). CDR3 length equals 13 residues. V was trimmed by 5 bases and J by 2 bases, leaving 10 bases between them.

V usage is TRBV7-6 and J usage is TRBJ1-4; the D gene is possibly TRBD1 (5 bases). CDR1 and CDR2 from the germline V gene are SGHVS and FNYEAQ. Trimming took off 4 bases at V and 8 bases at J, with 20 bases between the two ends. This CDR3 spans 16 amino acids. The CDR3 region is CASSSAQGKLEEKLFF. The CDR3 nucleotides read TGTGCCAGCAGCTCCGCCCAGGGAAAACTTGAGGAAAAACTGTTTTTT.

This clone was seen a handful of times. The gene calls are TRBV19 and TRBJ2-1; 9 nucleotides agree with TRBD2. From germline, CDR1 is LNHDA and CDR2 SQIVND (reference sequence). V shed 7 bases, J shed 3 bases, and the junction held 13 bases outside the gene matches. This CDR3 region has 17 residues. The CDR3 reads CASNPLRGAGGYNEQFF. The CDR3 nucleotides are TGTGCCAGTAACCCTCTCCGGGGAGCGGGAGGCTACAATGAGCAGTTCTTC.

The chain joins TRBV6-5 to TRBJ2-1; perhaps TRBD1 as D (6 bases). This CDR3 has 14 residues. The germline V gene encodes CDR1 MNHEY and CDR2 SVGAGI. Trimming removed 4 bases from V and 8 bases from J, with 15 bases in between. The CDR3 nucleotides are TGTGCCAGCAGTTCCCTGGGACATCCTTATGAGCAGTTCTTC. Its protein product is CASSSLGHPYEQFF.

The CDR3 spells CASSTGGVNYEQYF. The CDR3 DNA is TGTGCCAGCAGCACAGGGGGCGTAAATTACGAGCAGTACTTC. The chain joins TRBV6-6 to TRBJ2-7; the match to TRBD1 covers 9 bases. The CDR3 totals 14 residues. The V gene's germline CDR1 is MNHNY and CDR2 SVGAGI (reference sequence). The J segment lost 4 bases and the V segment lost 6 bases, leaving 7 bases of the junction unmatched.

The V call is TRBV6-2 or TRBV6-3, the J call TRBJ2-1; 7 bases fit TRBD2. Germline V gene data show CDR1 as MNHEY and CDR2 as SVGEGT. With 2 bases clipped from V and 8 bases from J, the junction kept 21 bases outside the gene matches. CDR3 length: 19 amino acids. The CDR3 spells CASSYPDPSYGRPRDEQFF. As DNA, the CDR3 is TGTGCCAGCAGTTACCCGGATCCTAGCTACGGGAGGCCCCGAGATGAGCAGTTCTTC.

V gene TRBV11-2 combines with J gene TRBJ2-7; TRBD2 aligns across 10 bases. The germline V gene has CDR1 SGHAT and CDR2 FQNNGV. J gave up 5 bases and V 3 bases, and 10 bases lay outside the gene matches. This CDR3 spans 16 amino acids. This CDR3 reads CASSFPGAGGRNEQYF. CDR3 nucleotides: TGTGCCAGCAGCTTCCCGGGAGCGGGAGGGCGGAACGAGCAGTACTTC.

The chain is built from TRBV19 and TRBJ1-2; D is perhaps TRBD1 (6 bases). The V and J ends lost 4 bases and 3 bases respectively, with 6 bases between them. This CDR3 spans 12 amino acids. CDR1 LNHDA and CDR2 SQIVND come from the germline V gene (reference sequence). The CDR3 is CASSTGDYGYTF. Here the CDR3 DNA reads TGTGCCAGTAGTACAGGGGACTATGGCTACACCTTC. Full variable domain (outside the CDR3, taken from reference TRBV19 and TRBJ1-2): DGGITQSPKYLFRKEGQNVTLSCEQNLNHDAMYWYRQDPGQGLRLIYYSQIVNDFQKGDIAEGYSVSREKKESFPLTVTSAQKNPTAFYLCASSTGDYGYTFGSGTRLTVV.

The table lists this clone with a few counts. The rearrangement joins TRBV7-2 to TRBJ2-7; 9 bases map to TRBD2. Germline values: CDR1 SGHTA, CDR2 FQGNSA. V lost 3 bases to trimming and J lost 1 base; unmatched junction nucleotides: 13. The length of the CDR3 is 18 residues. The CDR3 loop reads CASSFWTSANFGSYEQYF. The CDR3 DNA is TGTGCCAGCAGCTTTTGGACTAGCGCGAACTTTGGTTCCTACGAGCAGTACTTC.

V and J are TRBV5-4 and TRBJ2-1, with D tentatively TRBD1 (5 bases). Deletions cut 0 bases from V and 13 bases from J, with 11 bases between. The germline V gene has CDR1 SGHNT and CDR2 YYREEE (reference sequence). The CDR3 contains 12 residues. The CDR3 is CASSLAETDQFF. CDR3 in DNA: TGTGCCAGCAGCTTGGCCGAGACAGATCAGTTCTTC.

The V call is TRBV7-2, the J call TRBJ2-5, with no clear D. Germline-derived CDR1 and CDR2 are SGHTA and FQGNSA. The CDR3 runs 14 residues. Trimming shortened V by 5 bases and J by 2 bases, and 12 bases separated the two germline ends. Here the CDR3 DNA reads TGTGCCAGCAGCCAATCGGGTGTTCAAGAGACCCAGTACTTC. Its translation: CASSQSGVQETQYF.